The following is a TCR beta chain sequence with its context. This sample was included in a study of blood T cell repertoires in COVID-19. About the research overall: The samples span acute and convalescent COVID-19 from the United States, Italy and Spain.

Recruitment covered about two dozen US areas and drew participants whose ages spanned about 18 to 90 years. Cohorts were assigned according to the clinical history that participants reported. Clones were sequenced by immunoSEQ multiplex PCR, and TCRdb holds only the in-frame ones, with some missing. The data show 300,000 to 350,000 clones, 70% to 90% seen once. Germline V gene sequence: CDR1 MNHNY, CDR2 SVGAGI (reference sequence). V was pared by 4 bases and J by 5 bases, with 7 bases of the junction left unmatched. The CDR3 has 15 residues. Source material: PBMCs or T cells enriched from blood (not recorded which). This TCR derives from a man younger than 45 who had recovered from COVID-19. The chain joins TRBV6-6 to TRBJ1-2, with 10 bases identical to TRBD1. CDR3 in amino acids: CASSSRQGARYGYTF. CDR3 nucleotide sequence: TGTGCCAGCAGTTCCCGACAGGGGGCCAGGTATGGCTACACCTTC.